These 5 T cell receptor beta chains were all obtained from the same sample, sequenced in a study of blood T cell repertoires in COVID-19. This table comes from immunoSEQ multiplex PCR, and its TCRdb copy is limited to in-frame clones, with some not included. The table has roughly 300,000 clones, approximately 85% seen once. The sequenced material came from peripheral blood. Every receptor here comes from a human donor in a cohort sampled during active COVID-19.

CDR3 nucleotide sequence: TGTGCCAGCAGTCTCCCGACAGGTTTCACCTACGAGCAGTACTTC. It specifies CASSLPTGFTYEQYF. J is TRBJ2-7 and V is TRBV2; possibly TRBD1 for D (6 bases). The CDR3 is made up of 15 amino acids. Germline CDR1 and CDR2: SNHLY and FYNNEI. V lost 5 bases and J 2 bases, leaving 16 bases between the germline ends.

The chain has TRBV12-3 or TRBV12-4 and TRBJ2-7; D is possibly TRBD1 (6 bases). This CDR3 is built from 13 residues. Between the trimmed V and J ends, which lost 5 bases and 4 bases, there was a span of 12 bases. CDR3 protein: CASSPDQGYEQYF. The CDR3 region has the DNA TGTGCCAGCAGTCCTGATCAGGGGTACGAGCAGTACTTC.

There are many counts of this clone. This chain uses TRBV7-2 with TRBJ2-5, with 11 bases aligning to TRBD2. With 3 bases clipped from V and 7 bases from J, the junction kept 7 bases outside the gene matches. The CDR3 is made up of 15 amino acids. Per germline, CDR1 SGHTA and CDR2 FQGNSA. The CDR3 reads CASSFISGGDVTQYF. CDR3 coding DNA: TGTGCCAGCAGCTTCATTAGCGGGGGGGACGTGACCCAGTACTTC.

This clone was counted a single time. The rearrangement uses TRBV5-1 and TRBJ1-5, with no clear D. Trimming removed 4 bases from V and 5 bases from J, with 16 bases in between. Germline V CDR1 and CDR2: SGHRS, YFSETQ. CDR3 size: 15 residues. The CDR3 is CASSGLLRGHQPQHF. CDR3 nucleotides: TGCGCCAGCAGCGGTTTGCTCCGAGGCCATCAGCCCCAGCATTTT.

CDR3: CAIRPGQGSSNEQFF. The CDR3 bases are TGTGCCATCAGGCCGGGACAGGGGTCTTCCAATGAGCAGTTCTTC. The J gene is TRBJ2-1, the V gene TRBV10-3, with TRBD1 identical over 10 bases. Germline lookup yields CDR1 ENHRY and CDR2 SYGVKD. This CDR3 has 15 amino acids. V lost 6 bases and J lost 6; bases outside the gene matches: 8.